Sequencing of this TCR beta chain was carried out in a study of cytomegalovirus exposure and HLA in healthy donors. Primers: 60 Vbeta forward and 13 Jbeta reverse. Clones were read by immunoSEQ multiplex PCR, and TCRdb kept only the in-frame ones, dropping some. The sample lists some 150,000 clones, roughly 78% seen once, with 2% to 2.5% in the top ten. Findings and caveats of the study: Follow-up analysis found HLA locus-dependent TCR association rates, highest for DRB1 and lowest for HLA-C.

Germline CDR1 is KGHSH and CDR2 is LQKENI. Trimming removed 3 bases at V and 3 bases at J, with 14 bases between. The CDR3 has 15 amino acids. Regarding this clone: Its antigen is not known.

The chain has TRBV18 and TRBJ1-1; possibly TRBD1 for D (5 bases). The sequencing sample was made of PBMCs. The receptor was isolated from a man aged 40-55 years in good health and CMV-seronegative. CDR3 sequence: CASSPLRQPDTEAFF. The CDR3 nucleotides read TGTGCCAGCTCACCCCTCCGACAGCCTGACACTGAAGCTTTCTTT.